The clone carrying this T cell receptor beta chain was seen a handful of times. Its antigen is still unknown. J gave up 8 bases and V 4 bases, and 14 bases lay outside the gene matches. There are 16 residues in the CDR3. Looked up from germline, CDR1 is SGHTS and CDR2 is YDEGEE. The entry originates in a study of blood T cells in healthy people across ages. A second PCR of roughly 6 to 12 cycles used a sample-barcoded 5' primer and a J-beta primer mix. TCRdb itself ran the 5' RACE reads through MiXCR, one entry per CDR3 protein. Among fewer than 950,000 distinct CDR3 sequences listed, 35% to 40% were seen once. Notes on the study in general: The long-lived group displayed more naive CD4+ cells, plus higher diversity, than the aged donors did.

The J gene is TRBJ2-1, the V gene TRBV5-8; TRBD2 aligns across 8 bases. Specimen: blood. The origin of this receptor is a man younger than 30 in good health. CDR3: CASSLYPGGALDEQFF. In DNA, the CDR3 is TGTGCCAGCAGCCTTTACCCCGGGGGGGCACTTGATGAGCAGTTCTTC.